Following are 21 T cell receptor beta chains from one sample sequenced in a study of T cell changes during pregnancy in multiple sclerosis. This table comes from immunoSEQ multiplex PCR, and its TCRdb copy is limited to in-frame clones, with some not included. The table shows about 69,000 clones, with roughly 91% occurring only once. The specimen comprised CD4+ T cells from peripheral blood mononuclear cells, sampled in the third trimester of pregnancy. The receptors stem from a female donor in good health, enrolled as a control in a pregnancy study.

The V and J genes are TRBV7-9 and TRBJ1-6; 12 nucleotides agree with TRBD1. The CDR3 contains 15 residues. Per the germline V gene, CDR1 is SEHNR and CDR2 is FQNEAQ (reference sequence). V lost 5 bases and J lost 8; bases outside the gene matches: 4. The CDR3 nucleotides read TGTGCCAGCAGCACGGGACAGGGGGCGTATTCACCCCTCCACTTT. This encodes CASSTGQGAYSPLHF.

This sequence joins TRBV5-5 and TRBJ1-4; no clear D gene. Trimming pared 4 bases from V and 2 bases from J, leaving 18 bases between. Germline CDR1 SGHKS, CDR2 YYEKEE (reference sequence). CDR3 length equals 17 residues. The CDR3 sequence: CASSLSPSGWTNEKLFF. CDR3 coding DNA: TGTGCCAGCAGCCTAAGCCCCAGCGGATGGACTAATGAAAAACTGTTTTTT.

This sequence joins TRBV7-3 and TRBJ2-2; maybe TRBD1 (6 bases). Germline V lookup: CDR1 SGHTA, CDR2 FQGTGA. With 1 base removed from V and 5 bases from J, the gap between germline ends came to 14 bases. The CDR3 sequence is 16 residues long. DNA for the CDR3: TGTGCCAGCAGCTTAAGTAGGGGGTCGGAGACCGGGGAGCTGTTTTTT. Its translation: CASSLSRGSETGELFF.

J is TRBJ2-7 and V is TRBV4-3, with unresolved D. Trimming left V 3 bases short and J 6 bases short, with 9 bases between. The CDR3 spans 12 residues. The V gene's germline CDR1 is LGHNA and CDR2 YSLEER. The CDR3 DNA sequence: TGCGCCAGCAGCCACCACTATGGCGAGCAGTACTTC. Its protein product is CASSHHYGEQYF.

The chain carries TRBV5-1 and TRBJ2-1; a weak D match, TRBD2 (5 bases). With 0 bases removed from V and 5 bases from J, the gap between germline ends came to 9 bases. Germline CDR1 and CDR2: SGHRS and YFSETQ. CDR3 length: 14 amino acids. The CDR3 DNA is TGCGCCAGCAGCTTGGCCGGGGTTAACAATGAGCAGTTCTTC. Protein: CASSLAGVNNEQFF.

This clone was detected only once. This chain uses TRBV6-4 with TRBJ1-6; D is ambiguous. The CDR3 runs to 13 residues. V lost 0 bases and J lost 10, with 7 bases in between. Per germline, CDR1 MRHNA and CDR2 SNTAGT. CDR3 amino acids: CASSDSPGSPLHF. CDR3 DNA sequence: TGTGCCAGCAGTGACTCGCCGGGGTCACCCCTCCACTTT.

This chain connects TRBV6-5 to TRBJ1-2; D gene ambiguous. The CDR3 spans 14 residues. Deletions cut 2 bases from V and 4 bases from J, with 11 bases between. The germline gives CDR1 MNHEY, CDR2 SVGAGI. The CDR3 spells CASSYDWSSYGYTF. CDR3 bases: TGTGCCAGCAGTTACGACTGGTCGTCCTATGGCTACACCTTC.

The chain carries TRBV29-1 and TRBJ2-2; the match to TRBD2 covers 9 bases. Germline V gene lookup returns CDR1 SQVTM and CDR2 ANQGSEA. Trimming removed 3 bases from V and 4 bases from J; junction bases left unmatched: 6. The CDR3 consists of 15 residues. CDR3 sequence reads: CSVDAGGWGTGELFF. DNA for the CDR3: TGCAGCGTTGATGCGGGGGGGTGGGGCACCGGGGAGCTGTTTTTT.

This clone appeared once. The chain couples TRBV11-3 to TRBJ2-1, with D unresolved. Germline V lookup: CDR1 SGHNT, CDR2 YENEEA. V dropped 1 base and J dropped 7 bases, with 2 bases sitting between them. The CDR3 has 11 amino acids. CDR3 DNA: TGTGCCAGCAGCTTAGCAAATGAGCAGTTCTTC. Protein: CASSLANEQFF. Full variable domain (missing parts from reference TRBV11-3 and TRBJ2-1): EAGVVQSPRYKIIEKKQPVAFWCNPISGHNTLYWYLQNLGQGPELLIRYENEEAVDDSQLPKDRFSAERLKGVDSTLKIQPAELGDSAVYLCASSLANEQFFGPGTRLTVL.

This chain joins TRBV11-2 and TRBJ2-7; possible D gene TRBD2, 5 bases. Germline values: CDR1 SGHAT, CDR2 FQNNGV. The CDR3 consists of 14 residues. V was shortened by 0 bases and J by 2 bases, with 8 bases between the two germline ends. CDR3 sequence (DNA): TGTGCCAGCAGCTTAGAGACGGGAACCTACGAGCAGTACTTC. This codes for CASSLETGTYEQYF.

The chain has TRBV19 and TRBJ2-5, with 11 nucleotides matching TRBD2. Looked up from germline, CDR1 is LNHDA and CDR2 is SQIVND (reference sequence). The trim removed 4 bases at V and 3 bases at J, leaving 7 bases unmatched. This CDR3 region has 16 residues. DNA of the CDR3: TGTGCCAGTAGTAGGGGTTCGGGACTAGCGGAAGAGACCCAGTACTTC. It specifies CASSRGSGLAEETQYF. The variable domain in full, with the rest retrieved from reference TRBV19 and TRBJ2-5, is DGGITQSPKYLFRKEGQNVTLSCEQNLNHDAMYWYRQDPGQGLRLIYYSQIVNDFQKGDIAEGYSVSREKKESFPLTVTSAQKNPTAFYLCASSRGSGLAEETQYFGPGTRLLVL.

The rearrangement uses TRBV19 and TRBJ2-3; TRBD2 matches 8 bases. CDR1 and CDR2 from the germline V gene are LNHDA and SQIVND (reference sequence). The V segment lost 5 bases and the J segment 0 bases; nucleotides outside the gene matches: 1. The CDR3 sequence is 14 residues long. CDR3 sequence: CASSPGGSTDTQYF. CDR3 in DNA: TGTGCCAGTAGTCCGGGGGGGAGCACAGATACGCAGTATTTT.

The rearrangement links TRBV30 to TRBJ2-5; D possibly corresponds to TRBD1 (6 bases). Germline CDR1 reads GTSNPN; CDR2 reads SVGIG (reference sequence). V lost 6 bases and J 1 base, leaving 12 bases between the germline ends. The CDR3 contains 13 residues. The CDR3 DNA sequence: TGTGCCTGCTCACAGGGTCTCCAAGAGACCCAGTACTTC. Its protein is CACSQGLQETQYF.

CDR3 sequence reads: CASSYLSRESYTF. In DNA form, the CDR3 reads TGTGCCAGCAGTTACTTGTCGAGAGAGAGCTACACCTTC. V and J are TRBV6-5 and TRBJ1-2; D gene ambiguous. The ends were cut back, 1 base at V and 9 bases at J, with 12 bases in the middle. The CDR3 covers 13 residues. The V gene's germline CDR1 is MNHEY and CDR2 SVGAGI.

This chain links TRBV2 with TRBJ1-5; unclear D gene. Germline lookup yields CDR1 SNHLY and CDR2 FYNNEI. There are 15 residues in the CDR3. Trimming took off 5 bases at V and 8 bases at J, with 19 bases between the two ends. This CDR3 reads CASSPRERVREPQHF. The DNA for the CDR3 is TGTGCCAGCAGTCCAAGAGAGAGGGTGAGAGAGCCCCAGCATTTT.

The chain is built from TRBV10-3 and TRBJ2-7; 13 positions match TRBD2. The V gene end was trimmed by 8 bases and the J gene end by 4 bases; junction bases not matched to a gene: 2. The length of the CDR3 is 13 residues. CDR1 ENHRY and CDR2 SYGVKD come from the germline V gene. The CDR3 is CAIRTSGGYEQYF. DNA of the CDR3: TGTGCCATCCGGACTAGCGGGGGATACGAGCAGTACTTC.

This clone occurred a few times. The J gene is TRBJ2-1, the V gene TRBV9, with 7 positions matching TRBD2. The CDR3 totals 16 residues. Trimming took 0 bases from V and 2 from J; bases not matched to a gene: 5. Looked up from germline, CDR1 is SGDLS and CDR2 is YYNGEE. The DNA for the CDR3 is TGTGCCAGCAGCGTAGTTTCTAGCGGACCCTACAATGAGCAGTTCTTC. Protein sequence: CASSVVSSGPYNEQFF.

J is TRBJ1-1 and V is TRBV7-2, with 7 bases aligning to TRBD1. CDR3 length: 14 amino acids. V shed 5 bases and J 1 base; nucleotides not matched to a gene: 4. Germline loops: CDR1 SGHTA, CDR2 FQGNSA. CDR3 nucleotides: TGTGCCAGCAGCCCACAGGGGCAGAACACTGAAGCTTTCTTT. Its translation: CASSPQGQNTEAFF.

The genes are TRBV15 and TRBJ1-1, with D possibly matching TRBD1 (5 bases). The V end was cut by 11 bases, the J end by 0 bases, with 13 bases between. Per the germline V gene, CDR1 is LNHNV and CDR2 is YYDKDF (reference sequence). CDR3 length: 13 amino acids. Here the CDR3 reads CAVREGMNTEAFF. CDR3 bases: TGTGCCGTAAGGGAGGGGATGAACACTGAAGCTTTCTTT.

The genes are TRBV2 and TRBJ1-4, with TRBD1 matching over 11 bases. V was clipped by 6 bases and J by 7 bases; unmatched bases: 7. Germline V gene lookup returns CDR1 SNHLY and CDR2 FYNNEI. This CDR3 is built from 15 residues. CDR3 nucleotides: TGTGCCAGCAGCCCCGGGACAGGGGGGGGTGAAAAACTGTTTTTT. Translation: CASSPGTGGGEKLFF.

The CDR3 coding sequence is TGTGCCAGTAGGGCCCGTTTCGGGGTCTTATATACGCAGTATTTT. This gives the protein CASRARFGVLYTQYF. This rearrangement joins TRBV19 to TRBJ2-3, with D possibly TRBD2 on 5 matching bases. The CDR3 runs to 15 residues. CDR1 LNHDA and CDR2 SQIVND come from the germline V gene (reference sequence). The V gene lost 6 bases and the J gene lost 7 bases, with 20 bases spanning the gap.